The next 19 T cell receptor beta chains were all read from a single sample in a study of cytomegalovirus exposure and HLA in healthy donors. PCR primers comprised 60 Vbeta and 13 Jbeta primers. Measured with immunoSEQ multiplex PCR; TCRdb has only the in-frame clones, and not every one. The repertoire holds 170,000 or so clones, around 75% seen once, with around 3% in the top ten. The sequencing sample was made of PBMCs. Every receptor here comes from a male donor in good health and CMV-seronegative.

This clone has a single count. The chain carries TRBV9 and TRBJ1-3; 8 bases are shared with TRBD1. V lost 7 bases, J lost 2 bases, and 14 bases stayed unmatched. This CDR3 has 17 amino acids. Germline CDR1 and CDR2: SGDLS and YYNGEE. The CDR3 DNA is TGTGCCAGCGGAAGAAGTGCGACAGGGGCGCCTGGAAACACCATATATTTT. Protein product: CASGRSATGAPGNTIYF.

CDR3: CASSSSTGSEAFF. For the CDR3, the DNA is TGTGCCAGCAGCTCATCAACAGGGTCGGAGGCTTTCTTT. The chain combines TRBV11-3 with TRBJ1-1; tentatively, D is TRBD1 (6 bases). The CDR3 runs 13 residues. Germline loops: CDR1 SGHNT, CDR2 YENEEA. V was cut by 4 bases and J by 11 bases, with 17 bases left in between.

The V gene is TRBV29-1, the J gene TRBJ2-1, with TRBD1 identical over 7 bases. CDR3 length: 15 residues. Germline V gives CDR1 SQVTM, CDR2 ANQGSEA. The trim removed 3 bases at V and 4 bases at J, leaving 9 bases unmatched. In DNA, the CDR3 is TGCAGCGTTGATAGACGCAGGGGGATTTACAATGAGCAGTTCTTC. Translating gives CSVDRRRGIYNEQFF.

The rearrangement links TRBV4-1 to TRBJ1-2; possible D gene TRBD1, 5 bases. Between the trimmed V and J ends, which lost 2 bases and 4 bases, there was a span of 14 bases. This CDR3 contains 15 residues. In germline, CDR1 is MGHRA, CDR2 YSYEKL. The CDR3 loop is CASSQSTVSLYGYTF. CDR3 nucleotides: TGCGCCAGCAGCCAATCGACAGTGAGCCTCTATGGCTACACCTTC.

This CDR3 reads CASSSTGQGYGKLFF. CDR3 DNA: TGTGCCAGCAGTTCGACGGGACAGGGGTACGGAAAACTGTTTTTT. The V and J genes are TRBV28 and TRBJ1-4; 10 bases line up with TRBD1. V was pared by 4 bases and J by 10 bases, with 9 bases of the junction left unmatched. CDR3 length: 15 amino acids. Germline assignment: CDR1 MDHEN and CDR2 SYDVKM.

This clone appeared a few times. The CDR3 sequence is CASSVDGSYEQYF. CDR3 nucleotides: TGTGCCAGCAGCGTAGATGGCAGCTACGAGCAGTACTTC. This chain uses TRBV9 with TRBJ2-7; no definite D call. CDR3 size: 13 residues. The germline CDR1 and CDR2 sequences are SGDLS and YYNGEE. Trimming cost V 0 bases and J 3 bases, with 7 bases left between them.

The chain couples TRBV7-2 to TRBJ2-7, with TRBD2 identical over 8 bases. CDR1 and CDR2 (germline): SGHTA, FQGNSA. Trimming at V came to 5 bases and at J to 5 bases, leaving 11 bases not matched to a gene. The CDR3 has 15 amino acids. The CDR3 DNA reads TGTGCCAGCAGCCCCCAGAGCGGGAGATCAGACGAGCAGTACTTC. Amino acids: CASSPQSGRSDEQYF.

This clone was seen just once. The J gene is TRBJ1-1, the V gene TRBV12-5; D is undetermined. This CDR3 comprises 13 residues. The germline CDR1 and CDR2 sequences are LGHNT and FRNRAP. The V end was cut by 6 bases, the J end by 5 bases, with 13 bases between. CDR3 residues: CASGKEGGTEAFF. The CDR3 DNA is TGTGCTAGTGGCAAAGAGGGTGGGACTGAAGCTTTCTTT.

This clone was observed a handful of times. J is TRBJ1-5 and V is TRBV30, with D unclear. The V end was cut by 2 bases, the J end by 1 base, with 12 bases between. This CDR3 spans 15 amino acids. Germline CDR1 GTSNPN, CDR2 SVGIG (reference sequence). Here the CDR3 reads CAWSKGSSSNQPQHF. As DNA, the CDR3 is TGTGCCTGGAGTAAAGGGAGTTCGAGCAATCAGCCCCAGCATTTT.

V is TRBV6-6 and J is TRBJ2-5; no clear D. This CDR3 spans 13 amino acids. The V end lost 5 bases, the J end lost 3 bases, and 10 bases lay between the germline ends. Per the germline V gene, CDR1 is MNHNY and CDR2 is SVGAGI (reference sequence). The chain's CDR3 is CASSPRLKETQYF. The CDR3 DNA is TGTGCCAGCAGTCCACGGTTAAAAGAGACCCAGTACTTC.

The chain combines TRBV9 with TRBJ1-5; TRBD1 is a possible D gene (5 bases). Germline assignment: CDR1 SGDLS and CDR2 YYNGEE. The V and J ends lost 0 bases and 3 bases respectively, with 10 bases between them. This CDR3 is built from 15 residues. The CDR3 sequence is CASSVEGADNQPQHF. Written as DNA, the CDR3 is TGTGCCAGCAGCGTAGAAGGGGCAGACAATCAGCCCCAGCATTTT.

This clone was counted only a few times. This chain connects TRBV7-2 to TRBJ1-5, with TRBD1 matching 10 bases. Germline V lookup: CDR1 SGHTA, CDR2 FQGNSA. This CDR3 spans 16 amino acids. The V gene end was trimmed by 1 base and the J gene end by 2 bases; junction bases not matched to a gene: 2. CDR3 in amino acids: CASSLGDRGGNQPQHF. CDR3 nucleotides: TGTGCCAGCAGCTTAGGGGACAGGGGAGGCAATCAGCCCCAGCATTTT.

The chain has TRBV4-1 and TRBJ2-5; 8 bases match TRBD2. CDR1 is MGHRA and CDR2 is YSYEKL in the germline V gene. The CDR3 is made up of 21 amino acids. The J segment lost 1 base and the V segment lost 0 bases, leaving 19 bases of the junction unmatched. The CDR3 protein is CASSQEGGIAGNTDVQETQYF. Here the CDR3 DNA reads TGCGCCAGCAGCCAAGAGGGAGGGATAGCGGGAAATACCGACGTCCAAGAGACCCAGTACTTC.

There are a few counts of this clone. The genes are TRBV28 and TRBJ2-1, with 8 bases matching TRBD2. Germline V gene data show CDR1 as MDHEN and CDR2 as SYDVKM. The CDR3 is 15 amino acids. Unmatched junction bases numbered 4, after V lost 3 bases and J lost 3 bases. The CDR3 here is CASSFSGGLYNEQFF. The CDR3 DNA reads as TGTGCCAGCAGTTTTTCGGGGGGGCTCTACAATGAGCAGTTCTTC.

This clone was picked up a small number of times. This chain uses TRBV28 with TRBJ1-5; D not certain. Germline CDR1 MDHEN, CDR2 SYDVKM. V was shortened by 5 bases and J by 0 bases, with 11 bases between the two germline ends. The CDR3 length is 15 residues. CDR3 loop: CASSNSGYSNQPQHF. CDR3 coding DNA: TGTGCCAGCAGTAACTCGGGTTATAGCAATCAGCCCCAGCATTTT.

The rearrangement joins TRBV27 to TRBJ1-1; D is possibly TRBD1 (6 bases). With 5 bases removed from V and 2 bases from J, the gap between germline ends came to 18 bases. The CDR3 contains 16 residues. Germline V gene sequence: CDR1 MNHEY, CDR2 SMNVEV (reference sequence). The CDR3: CASSKYDRSQNTEAFF. In nucleotides, the CDR3 is TGTGCCAGCAGTAAATATGACAGGAGCCAAAACACTGAAGCTTTCTTT.

V is TRBV6-5 and J is TRBJ1-1; 8 bases are a match to TRBD1. Trimming cost V 6 bases and J 8 bases; bases outside gene matches: 5. This CDR3 has 12 residues. CDR1 and CDR2 from the germline V gene are MNHEY and SVGAGI. Written as DNA, the CDR3 is TGTGCCAGCAGCCCGGGACAGGTAGAAGCTTTCTTT. This gives the protein CASSPGQVEAFF.

The gene calls are TRBV25-1 and TRBJ2-3; 7 bases align to TRBD1. Germline loops: CDR1 MGHDK, CDR2 SYGVNS. The CDR3 loop spans 14 amino acids. The V and J ends lost 5 bases and 2 bases, in that order; junction bases with no gene match: 4. CDR3 protein: CASSLGQYTDTQYF. For the CDR3, the DNA is TGTGCCAGCAGTTTGGGACAGTACACAGATACGCAGTATTTT.

This clone turned up a few times. The chain recombines TRBV29-1 with TRBJ1-5; D gene ambiguous. The length of the CDR3 is 12 residues. V was trimmed by 4 bases and J by 3 bases, leaving 7 bases between them. Looked up from germline, CDR1 is SQVTM and CDR2 is ANQGSEA. CDR3 amino acids: CSVGTTNQPQHF. Written as DNA, the CDR3 is TGCAGCGTTGGGACTACCAATCAGCCCCAGCATTTT.